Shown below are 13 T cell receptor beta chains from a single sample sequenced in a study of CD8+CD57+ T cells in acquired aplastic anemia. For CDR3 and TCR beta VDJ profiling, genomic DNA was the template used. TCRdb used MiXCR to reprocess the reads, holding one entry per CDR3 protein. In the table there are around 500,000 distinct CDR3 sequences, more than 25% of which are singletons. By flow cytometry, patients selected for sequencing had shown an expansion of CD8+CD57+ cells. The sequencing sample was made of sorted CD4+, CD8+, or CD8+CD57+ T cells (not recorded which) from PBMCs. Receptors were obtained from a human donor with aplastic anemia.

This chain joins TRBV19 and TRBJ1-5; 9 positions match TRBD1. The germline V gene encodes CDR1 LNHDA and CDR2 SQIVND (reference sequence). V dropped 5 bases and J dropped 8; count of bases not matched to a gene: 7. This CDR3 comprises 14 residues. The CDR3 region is CASSVGTGLEPQHF. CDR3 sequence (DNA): TGTGCCAGTAGTGTCGGGACAGGGTTGGAGCCCCAGCATTTT. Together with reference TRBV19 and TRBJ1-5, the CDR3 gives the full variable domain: DGGITQSPKYLFRKEGQNVTLSCEQNLNHDAMYWYRQDPGQGLRLIYYSQIVNDFQKGDIAEGYSVSREKKESFPLTVTSAQKNPTAFYLCASSVGTGLEPQHFGDGTRLSIL.

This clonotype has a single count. The CDR3 coding sequence is TGCAGTGCTAGAGTTAGGGAAATGTTGCCCCTTCGGGTGTACGAGCAGTACTTC. It encodes CSARVREMLPLRVYEQYF. The chain has TRBV20-1 and TRBJ2-7; D is uncertain. The ends were cut back, 1 base at V and 4 bases at J, with 26 bases in the middle. The length of the CDR3 is 18 residues. CDR1 and CDR2 (germline): DFQATT, SNEGSKA (reference sequence).

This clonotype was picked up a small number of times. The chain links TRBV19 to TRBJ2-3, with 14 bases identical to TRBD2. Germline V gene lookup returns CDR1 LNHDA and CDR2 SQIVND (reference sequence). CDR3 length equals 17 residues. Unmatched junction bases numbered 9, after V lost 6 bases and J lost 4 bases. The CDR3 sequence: CASSEAMGLAGADTQYF. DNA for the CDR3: TGTGCCAGTAGCGAGGCGATGGGACTAGCGGGAGCAGATACGCAGTATTTT. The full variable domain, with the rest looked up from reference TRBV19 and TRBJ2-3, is DGGITQSPKYLFRKEGQNVTLSCEQNLNHDAMYWYRQDPGQGLRLIYYSQIVNDFQKGDIAEGYSVSREKKESFPLTVTSAQKNPTAFYLCASSEAMGLAGADTQYFGPGTRLTVL.

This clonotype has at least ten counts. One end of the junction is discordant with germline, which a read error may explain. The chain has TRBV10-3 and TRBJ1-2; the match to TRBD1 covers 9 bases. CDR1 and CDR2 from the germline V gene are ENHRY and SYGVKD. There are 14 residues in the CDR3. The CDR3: CASSHRGRGYGYTF. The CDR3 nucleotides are TGTGCCAGCAGTCACAGGGGGCGCGGCTATGGCTACACCTTC.

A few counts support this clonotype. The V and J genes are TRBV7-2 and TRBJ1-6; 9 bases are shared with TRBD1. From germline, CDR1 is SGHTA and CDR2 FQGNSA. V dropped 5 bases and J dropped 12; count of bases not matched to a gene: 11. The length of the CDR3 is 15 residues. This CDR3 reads CASSPNRGQGRPLHF. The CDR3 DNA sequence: TGTGCCAGCAGCCCGAACCGGGGACAGGGAAGACCCCTCCACTTT.

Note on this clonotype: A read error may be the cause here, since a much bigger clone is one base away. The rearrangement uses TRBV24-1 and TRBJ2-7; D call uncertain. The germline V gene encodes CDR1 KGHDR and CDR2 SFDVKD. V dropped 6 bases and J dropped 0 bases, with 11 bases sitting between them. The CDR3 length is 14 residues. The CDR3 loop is CATSYGQLSYEQYF. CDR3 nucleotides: TGTGCCACCAGTTACGGTCAGCTCTCCTACGAGCAGTACTTC.

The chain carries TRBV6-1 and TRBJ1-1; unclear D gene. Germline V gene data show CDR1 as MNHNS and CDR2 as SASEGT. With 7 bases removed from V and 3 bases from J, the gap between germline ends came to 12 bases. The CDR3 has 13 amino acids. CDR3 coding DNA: TGTGCCAGCATTCTGGGCGGGGACACTGAAGCTTTCTTT. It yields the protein CASILGGDTEAFF.

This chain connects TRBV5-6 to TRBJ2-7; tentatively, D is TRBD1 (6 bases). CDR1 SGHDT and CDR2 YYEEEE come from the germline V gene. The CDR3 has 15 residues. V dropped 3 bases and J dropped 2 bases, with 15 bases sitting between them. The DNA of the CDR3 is TGTGCCAGCAGCTCGCCCGGGACACTTCCCTACGAGCAGTACTTC. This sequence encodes CASSSPGTLPYEQYF. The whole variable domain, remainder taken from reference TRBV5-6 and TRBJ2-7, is DAGVTQSPTHLIKTRGQQVTLRCSPKSGHDTVSWYQQALGQGPQFIFQYYEEEERQRGNFPDRFSGHQFPNYSSELNVNALLLGDSALYLCASSSPGTLPYEQYFGPGTRLTVT.

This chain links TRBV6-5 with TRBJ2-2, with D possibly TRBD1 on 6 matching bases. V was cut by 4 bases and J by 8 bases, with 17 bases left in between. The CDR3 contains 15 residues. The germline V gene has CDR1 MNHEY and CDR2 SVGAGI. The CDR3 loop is CASSWSGVRVGELFF. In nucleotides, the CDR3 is TGTGCCAGCAGTTGGTCAGGGGTCAGAGTGGGGGAGCTGTTTTTT.

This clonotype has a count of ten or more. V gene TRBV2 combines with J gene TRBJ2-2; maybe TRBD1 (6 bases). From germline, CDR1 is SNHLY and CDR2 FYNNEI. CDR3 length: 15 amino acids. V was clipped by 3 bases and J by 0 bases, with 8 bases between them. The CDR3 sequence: CASSDGTSNTGELFF. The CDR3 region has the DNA TGTGCCAGCAGTGACGGGACATCGAACACCGGGGAGCTGTTTTTT.

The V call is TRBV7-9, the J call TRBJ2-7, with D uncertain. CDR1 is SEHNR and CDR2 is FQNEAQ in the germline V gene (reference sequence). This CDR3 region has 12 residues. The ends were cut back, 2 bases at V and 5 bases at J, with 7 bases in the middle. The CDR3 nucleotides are TGTGCCAGCAGCTTATTCAGCCACGAGCAGTACTTC. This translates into CASSLFSHEQYF. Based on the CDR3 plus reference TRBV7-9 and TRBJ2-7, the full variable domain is DTGVSQNPRHKITKRGQNVTFRCDPISEHNRLYWYRQTLGQGPEFLTYFQNEAQLEKSRLLSDRFSAERPKGSFSTLEIQRTEQGDSAMYLCASSLFSHEQYFGPGTRLTVT.

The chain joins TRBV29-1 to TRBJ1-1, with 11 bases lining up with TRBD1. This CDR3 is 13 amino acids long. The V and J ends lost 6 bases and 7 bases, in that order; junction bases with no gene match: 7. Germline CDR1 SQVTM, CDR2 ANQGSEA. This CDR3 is CSVRDRGNGEAFF. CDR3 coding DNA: TGCAGCGTAAGGGACAGGGGGAACGGTGAAGCTTTCTTT.

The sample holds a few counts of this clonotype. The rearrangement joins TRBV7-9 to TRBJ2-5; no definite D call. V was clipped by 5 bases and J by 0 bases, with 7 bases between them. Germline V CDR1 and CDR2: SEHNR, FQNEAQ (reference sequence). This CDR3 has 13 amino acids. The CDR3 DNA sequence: TGTGCCAGCAGCGTAGGCAACCAAGAGACCCAGTACTTC. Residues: CASSVGNQETQYF.